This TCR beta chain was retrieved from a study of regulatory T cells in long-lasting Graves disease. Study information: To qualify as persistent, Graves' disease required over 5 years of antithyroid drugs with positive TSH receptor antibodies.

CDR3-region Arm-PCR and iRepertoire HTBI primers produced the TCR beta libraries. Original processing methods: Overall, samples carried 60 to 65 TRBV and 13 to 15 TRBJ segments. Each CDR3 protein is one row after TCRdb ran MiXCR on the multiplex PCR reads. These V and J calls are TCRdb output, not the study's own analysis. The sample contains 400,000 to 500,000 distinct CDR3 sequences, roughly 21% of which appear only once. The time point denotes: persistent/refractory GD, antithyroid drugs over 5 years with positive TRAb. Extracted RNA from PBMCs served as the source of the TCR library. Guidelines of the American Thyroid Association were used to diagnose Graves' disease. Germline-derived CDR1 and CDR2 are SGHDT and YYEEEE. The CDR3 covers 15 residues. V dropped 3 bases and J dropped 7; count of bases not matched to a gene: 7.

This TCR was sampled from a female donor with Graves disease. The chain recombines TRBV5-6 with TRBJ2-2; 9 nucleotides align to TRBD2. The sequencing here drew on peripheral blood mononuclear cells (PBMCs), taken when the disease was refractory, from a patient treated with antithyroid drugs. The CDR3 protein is CASSWGGRVYGELFF. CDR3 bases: TGTGCCAGCAGCTGGGGCGGGAGGGTCTACGGGGAGCTGTTTTTT.